These 21 T cell receptor beta chains were sequenced from one sample in a study of T cell responses to AZD1222 COVID-19 vaccine. The protocol was immunoSEQ multiplex PCR, while the TCRdb copy is restricted to in-frame clones and leaves out a portion. The sample consists of about 160,000 clones, about 89% of them appearing once. Sequences were derived from peripheral blood, sampled on day 0 of AZD1222 vaccination. All receptors come from an adult in good health.

The chain recombines TRBV28 with TRBJ1-2, with TRBD1 identical over 7 bases. The ends lost 3 bases at V and 3 bases at J; junction bases unmatched: 10. The CDR3 runs to 16 residues. CDR1 is MDHEN, CDR2 SYDVKM, per germline. The CDR3 DNA is TGTGCCAGCAGTTTCACCGGCCACAGGGGCGACTATGGCTACACCTTC. Its protein product is CASSFTGHRGDYGYTF.

The chain employs TRBV19 and TRBJ2-2, with a weak D call TRBD2 (5 bases). Trimming removed 4 bases from V and 6 bases from J, with 9 bases in between. CDR1 and CDR2 (germline): LNHDA, SQIVND (reference sequence). The CDR3 is made up of 13 amino acids. DNA of the CDR3: TGTGCCAGTAGTACTACTAGAGCCGGGGAGCTGTTTTTT. Residues: CASSTTRAGELFF.

The chain employs TRBV18 and TRBJ2-7; 11 bases are shared with TRBD2. Germline trimming cut 0 bases from V and 2 bases from J; bases unmatched to any gene: 3. This CDR3 has 16 amino acids. Looked up from germline, CDR1 is KGHSH and CDR2 is LQKENI. The CDR3: CASSPPVAGGTYEQYF. CDR3 nucleotide sequence: TGTGCCAGCTCACCACCAGTAGCGGGGGGGACCTACGAGCAGTACTTC.

The chain carries TRBV12-5 and TRBJ1-1; no clear D. The V and J ends lost 2 bases and 4 bases respectively, with 8 bases between them. This CDR3 is built from 13 residues. Germline V lookup: CDR1 LGHNT, CDR2 FRNRAP. The DNA for the CDR3 is TGTGCTAGTGGTTTGCAGGAGGGCACTGAAGCTTTCTTT. It yields the protein CASGLQEGTEAFF. The full variable domain, completed using reference TRBV12-5 and TRBJ1-1, is DARVTQTPRHKVTEMGQEVTMRCQPILGHNTVFWYRQTMMQGLELLAYFRNRAPLDDSGMPKDRFSAEMPDATLATLKIQPSEPRDSAVYFCASGLQEGTEAFFGQGTRLTVV.

V is TRBV9 and J is TRBJ2-2; unclear D gene. CDR1 SGDLS and CDR2 YYNGEE come from the germline V gene. The V gene lost 1 base and the J gene lost 4 bases, with 11 bases spanning the gap. This CDR3 contains 15 residues. For the CDR3, the DNA is TGTGCCAGCAGCGTATTTGCTGGTTCCACCGGGGAGCTGTTTTTT. Translating gives CASSVFAGSTGELFF.

The CDR3 region has the DNA TGTGCCAGCAGTGACGACAGAGATCAGCCCCAGCATTTT. This translates into CASSDDRDQPQHF. This chain connects TRBV28 to TRBJ1-5, with D tentatively TRBD1 (5 bases). Germline CDR1 is MDHEN and CDR2 is SYDVKM. There are 13 residues in the CDR3. Deletions cut 5 bases from V and 5 bases from J, with 10 bases between.

This rearrangement joins TRBV6-2 or TRBV6-3 to TRBJ1-1; a weak D match, TRBD1 (6 bases). Germline V gives CDR1 MNHEY, CDR2 SVGEGT. The CDR3 has 15 residues. Deletions cut 3 bases from V and 6 bases from J, with 17 bases between. The CDR3 nucleotides are TGTGCCAGCAGTTATTTTGCAGGGGAGAGGGCTGAAGCTTTCTTT. The encoded protein is CASSYFAGERAEAFF.

The chain combines TRBV30 with TRBJ1-2, with D tentatively TRBD1 (5 bases). V lost 1 base, J lost 7 bases, and 13 bases lay in between. The CDR3 is 13 amino acids. Germline values: CDR1 GTSNPN, CDR2 SVGIG (reference sequence). CDR3 residues: CAWSAGRDGGYTF. CDR3 bases: TGTGCCTGGAGTGCTGGCCGGGACGGTGGCTACACCTTC. Full variable domain (outside the CDR3, taken from reference TRBV30 and TRBJ1-2): SQTIHQWPATLVQPVGSPLSLECTVEGTSNPNLYWYRQAAGRGLQLLFYSVGIGQISSEVPQNLSASRPQDRQFILSSKKLLLSDSGFYLCAWSAGRDGGYTFGSGTRLTVV.

CDR3 bases: TGTGCCATCAGTGACGAAAAGGGGGCGGGCGAGCAGTTCTTC. Encoded protein: CAISDEKGAGEQFF. This chain links TRBV10-3 with TRBJ2-1, with 7 bases that match TRBD1. Germline assignment: CDR1 ENHRY and CDR2 SYGVKD. V lost 3 bases to trimming and J lost 10 bases; unmatched junction nucleotides: 9. This CDR3 spans 14 amino acids.

The chain uses TRBV6-5 and TRBJ1-4, with D perhaps matching TRBD1 (5 bases). Germline values: CDR1 MNHEY, CDR2 SVGAGI. The CDR3 loop spans 15 amino acids. The germline V and J ends were trimmed by 4 bases and 3 bases, with 12 bases remaining between them. CDR3 protein: CASSSTRGANEKLFF. CDR3 coding DNA: TGTGCCAGCAGTTCGACCCGGGGGGCTAATGAAAAACTGTTTTTT.

The V and J genes are TRBV6-1 and TRBJ1-5; the match to TRBD1 covers 9 bases. The CDR3 loop spans 15 amino acids. Unmatched junction bases numbered 5, after V lost 1 base and J lost 7 bases. From germline, CDR1 is MNHNS and CDR2 SASEGT. The CDR3 nucleotides are TGTGCCAGCAGTGAAGTACAGGGGGCGAGCCAGCCCCAGCATTTT. It encodes CASSEVQGASQPQHF.

The genes are TRBV6-5 and TRBJ2-7; 12 bases match TRBD1. The CDR3 extends over 15 amino acids. Germline assignment: CDR1 MNHEY and CDR2 SVGAGI. The V and J ends lost 5 bases and 4 bases, in that order; junction bases with no gene match: 6. CDR3 region: CASSPGTGGKYEQYF. CDR3 in DNA: TGTGCCAGCAGTCCGGGGACAGGGGGCAAATACGAGCAGTACTTC.

The chain links TRBV19 to TRBJ2-1; no definite D call. The ends were cut back, 3 bases at V and 4 bases at J, with 13 bases in the middle. Germline values: CDR1 LNHDA, CDR2 SQIVND (reference sequence). The CDR3 length is 15 residues. CDR3 sequence: CASSMVGSSYNEQFF. CDR3 DNA sequence: TGTGCCAGTAGTATGGTTGGGTCTTCATACAATGAGCAGTTCTTC.

The chain joins TRBV28 to TRBJ1-1; D gene uncertain. CDR1 and CDR2 from the germline V gene are MDHEN and SYDVKM. The CDR3 length is 15 residues. Trimming pared 3 bases from V and 7 bases from J, leaving 18 bases between. CDR3 loop: CASSLASGAVDEAFF. CDR3 in DNA: TGTGCCAGCAGTTTGGCGTCAGGCGCCGTCGATGAAGCTTTCTTT.

This sequence joins TRBV6-2 or TRBV6-3 and TRBJ1-2, with unresolved D. The CDR3 length is 16 residues. V was cut by 0 bases and J by 0 bases, with 11 bases left in between. CDR1 is MNHEY and CDR2 is SVGEGT in the germline V gene. The CDR3 region has the DNA TGTGCCAGCAGTTACTCGGCAGGATTTGCTAACTATGGCTACACCTTC. Translating gives CASSYSAGFANYGYTF.

The chain links TRBV19 to TRBJ1-1, with TRBD1 matching 10 bases. The CDR3 has 15 residues. Germline-derived CDR1 and CDR2 are LNHDA and SQIVND (reference sequence). V was clipped by 6 bases and J by 5 bases; unmatched bases: 9. CDR3 sequence: CASRSYDRGPTEAFF. The CDR3 nucleotides are TGTGCCAGTAGGTCTTATGACAGGGGGCCTACTGAAGCTTTCTTT.

The chain couples TRBV18 to TRBJ2-3; TRBD2 matches at 9 bases. This CDR3 is built from 16 residues. The V gene's germline CDR1 is KGHSH and CDR2 LQKENI. With 1 base clipped from V and 2 bases from J, the junction kept 4 bases outside the gene matches. CDR3: CASSPLSGGYTDTQYF. In DNA form, the CDR3 reads TGTGCCAGCTCACCACTAAGCGGGGGGTACACAGATACGCAGTATTTT.

The gene calls are TRBV28 and TRBJ2-2, with 7 bases aligning to TRBD2. Germline V gene lookup returns CDR1 MDHEN and CDR2 SYDVKM. CDR3 length: 14 residues. The V segment lost 10 bases and the J segment 3 bases; nucleotides outside the gene matches: 8. This chain's CDR3 is CATYPSGHTGELFF. The CDR3 nucleotides are TGTGCCACCTATCCTAGCGGACACACCGGGGAGCTGTTTTTT.

This chain joins TRBV30 and TRBJ2-3, with 11 bases matching TRBD2. CDR1 GTSNPN and CDR2 SVGIG come from the germline V gene (reference sequence). The CDR3 is 15 amino acids. Losses at the gene ends were 5 bases for V and 3 bases for J; bases not matched to a gene: 7. CDR3 nucleotide sequence: TGTGCCTGGCGACCACTAGCGGGAGTGACAGATACGCAGTATTTT. The encoded protein is CAWRPLAGVTDTQYF.

This chain links TRBV4-3 with TRBJ1-4; D may be TRBD1 (6 bases). The CDR3 runs to 17 residues. Trimming removed 2 bases from V and 0 bases from J, with 13 bases in between. Germline V gene sequence: CDR1 LGHNA, CDR2 YSLEER. The CDR3 is CASSQNRQDATNEKLFF. CDR3 DNA: TGCGCCAGCAGCCAAAATAGACAGGACGCAACTAATGAAAAACTGTTTTTT.

V usage is TRBV27 and J usage is TRBJ1-6; 7 bases are shared with TRBD1. The CDR3 covers 15 residues. Trimming cost V 7 bases and J 6 bases; bases outside gene matches: 9. Germline V gives CDR1 MNHEY, CDR2 SMNVEV (reference sequence). As DNA, the CDR3 is TGTGCCAGCACCCCCGACAGGGTGGGTAATTCACCCCTCCACTTT. Translated: CASTPDRVGNSPLHF.